This entry lists 7 T cell receptor beta chains sequenced from one sample in a study of a mutant IDH1 vaccine in newly diagnosed glioma. The table came from immunoSEQ multiplex PCR; TCRdb's copy has only in-frame clones and leaves some out. The sample records tens of thousands of clones, 70% to 85% being singletons. The time point denotes: week 35, safety follow-up. In the vaccine, a single dose held 300 ug of the mutant IDH1 20-mer peptide, along with topical imiquimod. Their antigens remain unidentified. The specimen was PBMCs, collected from a glioma patient whose treatment included an IDH1 peptide vaccine. The source is a man aged 30 to 39 with glioma.

The V gene is TRBV6-1, the J gene TRBJ1-4, with D uncertain. V lost 5 bases to trimming and J lost 5 bases, with 12 bases between them. Germline V gives CDR1 MNHNS, CDR2 SASEGT. The CDR3 loop spans 14 amino acids. This CDR3 is CASSRVTPNEKLFF. DNA for the CDR3: TGTGCCAGCAGTAGAGTCACCCCGAATGAAAAACTGTTTTTT.

The chain recombines TRBV5-6 with TRBJ2-2, with no clear D. Germline lookup yields CDR1 SGHDT and CDR2 YYEEEE. CDR3 length: 18 residues. V was shortened by 1 base and J by 5 bases, with 21 bases between the two germline ends. For the CDR3, the DNA is TGTGCCAGCAGCTTGTACACAGCCCTAGGGTATGGGACCGGGGAGCTGTTTTTT. Translated: CASSLYTALGYGTGELFF.

The chain has TRBV12-5 and TRBJ1-2; D not resolved. The CDR3 contains 11 residues. Germline CDR1 reads LGHNT; CDR2 reads FRNRAP. V lost 7 bases to trimming and J lost 3 bases, with 6 bases between them. The chain's CDR3 is CASDGDYGYTF. CDR3 nucleotides: TGTGCTAGTGACGGCGACTATGGCTACACCTTC.

The chain employs TRBV6-5 and TRBJ1-5; 8 bases agree with TRBD1. The V segment lost 5 bases and the J segment 7 bases; nucleotides outside the gene matches: 4. The V gene's germline CDR1 is MNHEY and CDR2 SVGAGI. The CDR3 sequence is 13 residues long. CDR3 sequence (DNA): TGTGCCAGCAGTGCAGCAGGGGGCCAGCCCCAGCATTTT. This sequence encodes CASSAAGGQPQHF.

This CDR3 reads CASSTLGPGRADTQYF. Here the CDR3 DNA reads TGTGCCAGCAGCACATTGGGGCCGGGGAGGGCAGATACGCAGTATTTT. V is TRBV9 and J is TRBJ2-3; 7 nucleotides line up with TRBD2. The V and J ends lost 4 bases and 4 bases, in that order; junction bases with no gene match: 12. Germline V gene data show CDR1 as SGDLS and CDR2 as YYNGEE. There are 16 residues in the CDR3.

The V gene is TRBV27, the J gene TRBJ2-1; D may be TRBD2 (5 bases). In germline, CDR1 is MNHEY, CDR2 SMNVEV (reference sequence). This CDR3 contains 14 residues. V dropped 5 bases and J dropped 4 bases, with 12 bases sitting between them. CDR3 nucleotide sequence: TGTGCCAGCAGTCCCCACGGGAAATACAATGAGCAGTTCTTC. Translation: CASSPHGKYNEQFF.

This chain connects TRBV5-4 to TRBJ2-1, with D hard to call. Germline CDR1 reads SGHNT; CDR2 reads YYREEE (reference sequence). The CDR3 has 11 residues. The V and J ends lost 2 bases and 8 bases respectively, with 5 bases between them. Here the CDR3 reads CASSLEDEQFF. The CDR3 nucleotides are TGTGCCAGCAGCTTAGAGGATGAGCAGTTCTTC.